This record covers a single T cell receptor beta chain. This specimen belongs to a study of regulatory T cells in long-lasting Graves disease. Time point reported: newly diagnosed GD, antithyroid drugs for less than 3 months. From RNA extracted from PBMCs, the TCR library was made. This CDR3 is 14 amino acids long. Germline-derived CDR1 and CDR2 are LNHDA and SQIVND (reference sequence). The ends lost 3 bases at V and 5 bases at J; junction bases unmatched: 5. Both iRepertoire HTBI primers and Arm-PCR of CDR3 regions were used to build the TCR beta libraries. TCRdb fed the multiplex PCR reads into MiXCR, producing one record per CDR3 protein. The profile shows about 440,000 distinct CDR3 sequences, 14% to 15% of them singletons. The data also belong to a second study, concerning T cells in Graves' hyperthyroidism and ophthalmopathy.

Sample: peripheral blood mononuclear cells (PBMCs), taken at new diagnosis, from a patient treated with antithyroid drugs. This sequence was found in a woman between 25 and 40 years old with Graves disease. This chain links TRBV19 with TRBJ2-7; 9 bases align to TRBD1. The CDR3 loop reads CASSIGTGPHEQYF. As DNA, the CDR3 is TGTGCCAGTAGTATTGGGACAGGGCCCCACGAGCAGTACTTC.